The entry below gives a single T cell receptor (beta chain) sequence along with its context. Its antigen remains unidentified. These data come from a study of beta chain features in type 1 diabetes. The investigators reverse transcribed all of the isolated RNA, so they sequenced expressed TCRB transcripts. Here immunoSEQ multiplex PCR was the method, and the copy in TCRdb shows in-frame clones only, minus some. The repertoire holds approximately 37,000 clones, around 45% seen once, with 0.72% in the top ten. The germline V gene encodes CDR1 MNHNS and CDR2 SASEGT. The ends were cut back, 6 bases at V and 4 bases at J, with 13 bases in the middle. The CDR3 runs to 13 residues. Findings and caveats of the study: cDNA-based sequencing might over-represent cells highly expressing TCR. Patients with type 1 diabetes showed fewer VDJ junction insertions and more deletions. There was a moderate but significant shortening of TCRB CDR3s in all four CD4+ subsets of Type 1 diabetes patients.

The chain has TRBV6-1 and TRBJ2-7, with a weak D call TRBD1 (5 bases). The TCR sequence derives from a woman under 30 in good health. Sequencing input: central memory CD4+ T cells from blood. The CDR3 is CASRKTGPYEQYF. The DNA of the CDR3 is TGTGCCAGCAGGAAAACAGGTCCGTACGAGCAGTACTTC.